The 18 T cell receptor beta chains below were found in one sample sequenced in a study of Ad26.COV2.S vaccination and SARS-CoV-2 variants. This table comes from immunoSEQ multiplex PCR, and its TCRdb copy is limited to in-frame clones, with some not included. The sample has about 320,000 clones, 85% seen once. The sample's treatment: 19 received Ad26.COV2.S at low or high dose, single or two shots; about five received placebo; per-sample allocation not given. Collection of the samples took place on day 63 after the first injection of vaccine or placebo. This specimen was peripheral blood, taken in a trial of Ad26.COV2.S vaccine versus placebo. The source is a person between 18 and 60 years old who received the Ad26.COV2.S COVID-19 vaccine or a placebo.

The rearrangement uses TRBV19 and TRBJ1-1; the D is unclear. In germline, CDR1 is LNHDA, CDR2 SQIVND (reference sequence). V dropped 2 bases and J dropped 5 bases, with 24 bases sitting between them. The CDR3 spans 18 residues. The CDR3 coding sequence is TGTGCCAGTAGTATAAAAAAGATTGCTTGGGCCGGGTGGACTGAAGCTTTCTTT. This translates into CASSIKKIAWAGWTEAFF.

This chain uses TRBV24-1 with TRBJ2-7; 7 bases are shared with TRBD1. Germline assignment: CDR1 KGHDR and CDR2 SFDVKD. The V and J ends lost 4 bases and 5 bases, in that order; junction bases with no gene match: 7. The CDR3 spans 14 residues. CDR3 DNA sequence: TGTGCCACCAGTGAGACAGGGTTAAAGCACGAGCAGTACTTC. It codes for CATSETGLKHEQYF.

The chain carries TRBV5-1 and TRBJ1-3; D is undetermined. V shed 0 bases and J shed 4 bases, with 14 bases lying between them. Germline CDR1 is SGHRS and CDR2 is YFSETQ. The CDR3 spans 16 residues. CDR3 protein: CASSLEFRRPGNTIYF. The CDR3 DNA is TGCGCCAGCAGCTTGGAATTTCGCCGGCCGGGAAACACCATATATTTT. Full variable domain (remainder filled in from reference TRBV5-1 and TRBJ1-3): KAGVTQTPRYLIKTRGQQVTLSCSPISGHRSVSWYQQTPGQGLQFLFEYFSETQRNKGNFPGRFSGRQFSNSRSEMNVSTLELGDSALYLCASSLEFRRPGNTIYFGEGSWLTVV.

This clone was seen once. The germline gene is not matched at one end of the junction; a read error may be the cause. The chain is built from TRBV7-7 and TRBJ1-3; D may be TRBD1 (6 bases). The CDR3 sequence is 15 residues long. Germline CDR1 reads SSHAT; CDR2 reads FNYEAQ (reference sequence). The CDR3 is CASSLGLGTGNTIYF. As DNA, the CDR3 is TGTGCTAGCAGCCTTGGCTTAGGGACAGGAAACACCATATATTTT.

The V call is TRBV30, the J call TRBJ1-5; 8 bases are a match to TRBD1. The germline V gene encodes CDR1 GTSNPN and CDR2 SVGIG (reference sequence). Trimming cost V 5 bases and J 6 bases; bases outside gene matches: 12. This CDR3 comprises 15 residues. The CDR3: CAWSSGGLFTQPQHF. The CDR3 DNA reads as TGTGCCTGGTCCTCAGGGGGCCTGTTTACTCAGCCCCAGCATTTT.

A remark on this clone: In the same sample, other DNA sequences code for this CDR3. The rearrangement uses TRBV11-3 and TRBJ2-5; D possibly corresponds to TRBD2 (6 bases). From germline, CDR1 is SGHNT and CDR2 YENEEA. V gave up 4 bases and J gave up 4 bases, with 10 bases separating them. This CDR3 contains 13 residues. CDR3 residues: CASSSPGGETQYF. The CDR3 coding sequence is TGTGCCAGCAGCTCCCCCGGGGGAGAGACCCAGTACTTC. The entire variable domain, with the rest obtained from reference TRBV11-3 and TRBJ2-5, is as follows: EAGVVQSPRYKIIEKKQPVAFWCNPISGHNTLYWYLQNLGQGPELLIRYENEEAVDDSQLPKDRFSAERLKGVDSTLKIQPAELGDSAVYLCASSSPGGETQYFGPGTRLLVL.

The chain employs TRBV5-1 and TRBJ2-7, with 8 bases fitting TRBD1. V dropped 0 bases and J dropped 5; count of bases not matched to a gene: 7. The CDR3 is 15 amino acids. Germline V gives CDR1 SGHRS, CDR2 YFSETQ. CDR3 DNA: TGCGCCAGCAGCTTGGGTGGGACAGGTCCCCACGAGCAGTACTTC. This gives the protein CASSLGGTGPHEQYF.

This clone was picked up one time. The DNA of the CDR3 is TGTGCCAGCAGCACGGGACAGGGATACTACGAGCAGTACTTC. It specifies CASSTGQGYYEQYF. This chain connects TRBV5-4 to TRBJ2-7; 9 positions match TRBD1. Unmatched junction bases numbered 5, after V lost 4 bases and J lost 3 bases. There are 14 residues in the CDR3. Germline CDR1 reads SGHNT; CDR2 reads YYREEE (reference sequence).

This chain uses TRBV2 with TRBJ2-7, with TRBD2 identical over 7 bases. The CDR3 has 11 amino acids. Per germline, CDR1 SNHLY and CDR2 FYNNEI. The ends lost 4 bases at V and 7 bases at J; junction bases unmatched: 1. CDR3 region: CASSGGGEQYF. For the CDR3, the DNA is TGTGCCAGCAGTGGGGGGGGAGAGCAGTACTTC.

This clone was counted once. The chain joins TRBV7-8 to TRBJ1-6; perhaps TRBD1 as D (5 bases). The V end lost 6 bases, the J end lost 7 bases, and 25 bases lay between the germline ends. The CDR3 is 18 amino acids. CDR1 is SGHVS, CDR2 FQNEAQ, per germline. CDR3 protein: CASRRNYGGVGENSPLHF. The CDR3, as DNA: TGTGCCAGCAGGCGAAATTATGGAGGTGTGGGGGAAAATTCACCCCTCCACTTT. Complete variable domain (other parts from reference TRBV7-8 and TRBJ1-6): GAGVSQSPRYKVAKRGQDVALRCDPISGHVSLFWYQQALGQGPEFLTYFQNEAQLDKSGLPSDRFFAERPEGSVSTLKIQRTQQEDSAVYLCASRRNYGGVGENSPLHFGNGTRLTVT.

This clone was picked up one time. This chain joins TRBV7-6 and TRBJ1-4; D may be TRBD1 (6 bases). Germline V lookup: CDR1 SGHVS, CDR2 FNYEAQ. The CDR3 is 18 residues long. Trimming stripped 1 base from V and 0 bases from J, with 15 bases between. This chain's CDR3 is CASSLGIQGIATNEKLFF. The CDR3 bases are TGTGCCAGCAGCTTAGGAATTCAGGGGATTGCAACTAATGAAAAACTGTTTTTT.

This rearrangement joins TRBV18 to TRBJ2-3, with D unclear. Trimming removed 2 bases at V and 6 bases at J, with 9 bases between. Germline V gene lookup returns CDR1 KGHSH and CDR2 LQKENI. This CDR3 contains 13 residues. The CDR3 DNA reads TGTGCCAGCTCACCAACCGAGACGGATACGCAGTATTTT. Encoded protein: CASSPTETDTQYF.

The rearrangement uses TRBV5-1 and TRBJ2-3; weak D call: TRBD1 (6 bases). The CDR3 has 14 residues. Germline loops: CDR1 SGHRS, CDR2 YFSETQ. The V gene lost 7 bases and the J gene lost 4 bases, with 16 bases spanning the gap. CDR3 protein: CASSSTGLADTQYF. The CDR3 DNA follows: TGCGCCAGCTCTTCTACAGGGCTCGCAGATACGCAGTATTTT.

This sequence joins TRBV5-4 and TRBJ2-3; TRBD2 agrees at 13 bases. This CDR3 is built from 15 residues. The trim removed 6 bases at V and 3 bases at J, leaving 4 bases unmatched. Germline CDR1 reads SGHNT; CDR2 reads YYREEE (reference sequence). This CDR3 is CASTLGLAGTDTQYF. The CDR3 bases are TGTGCCAGCACCCTGGGACTAGCGGGGACAGATACGCAGTATTTT. The variable domain in full, completed from reference TRBV5-4 and TRBJ2-3, reads ETGVTQSPTHLIKTRGQQVTLRCSSQSGHNTVSWYQQALGQGPQFIFQYYREEENGRGNFPPRFSGLQFPNYSSELNVNALELDDSALYLCASTLGLAGTDTQYFGPGTRLTVL.

The CDR3 protein is CASSQDRGRGGYTF. The DNA for the CDR3 is TGTGCCAGCAGTCAGGACAGGGGGAGGGGTGGCTACACCTTC. This chain uses TRBV3-1 (or the pseudogene TRBV3-2) with TRBJ1-2; 10 bases agree with TRBD1. This CDR3 has 14 amino acids. J lost 7 bases, V lost 6 bases, and 8 bases had no gene match. Germline V gene sequence: CDR1 LGHDT, CDR2 YNNKEL (reference sequence).

The chain joins TRBV6-2 or TRBV6-3 to TRBJ1-4, with TRBD1 matching 7 bases. Unmatched junction bases numbered 6, after V lost 5 bases and J lost 3 bases. CDR1 and CDR2 from the germline V gene are MNHEY and SVGEGT. This CDR3 spans 15 amino acids. This CDR3 is CASSLYGQANEKLFF. The CDR3 nucleotides are TGTGCCAGCAGTCTCTACGGACAGGCTAATGAAAAACTGTTTTTT.

This sequence joins TRBV19 and TRBJ1-4; TRBD1 matches 12 bases. From germline, CDR1 is LNHDA and CDR2 SQIVND (reference sequence). V shed 9 bases, J shed 8 bases, and the junction held 10 bases outside the gene matches. The CDR3 has 15 amino acids. The CDR3 nucleotides are TGTGCCAGCGGGACAGGGGGCGCGATTCGGGAAAAACTGTTTTTT. Its translation: CASGTGGAIREKLFF.

The chain carries TRBV5-1 and TRBJ2-7, with 10 bases that match TRBD2. The CDR3 runs 16 residues. V lost 2 bases and J lost 7; bases outside the gene matches: 12. The V gene's germline CDR1 is SGHRS and CDR2 YFSETQ. Here the CDR3 DNA reads TGCGCCAGCAGCTTCCCTAGCGGGGGACTGGCCGGGGAGCAGTACTTC. This sequence encodes CASSFPSGGLAGEQYF.